The next 12 T cell receptor beta chains were all read from a single sample in a study of regulatory T cells in long-lasting Graves disease. Time point noted: persistent/refractory GD, antithyroid drugs over 5 years with positive TRAb. The TCR library was prepared using RNA isolated from PBMCs. CDR3-region Arm-PCR and iRepertoire HTBI primers produced the TCR beta libraries. Via MiXCR, TCRdb re-called the multiplex PCR reads, giving one row per CDR3 protein. The sample has 420,000 or so distinct CDR3 sequences, about 20% seen once. Sequencing used peripheral blood mononuclear cells (PBMCs), obtained when the disease was refractory, from a patient treated with antithyroid drugs. These receptors were collected from a female donor with Graves disease.

The V and J genes are TRBV28 and TRBJ2-1; 10 bases are shared with TRBD2. After removal of 1 base from V and 8 bases from J, the junction contained 17 bases not matched to a gene. The germline V gene encodes CDR1 MDHEN and CDR2 SYDVKM. The CDR3 spans 19 residues. This chain's CDR3 is CASSLSPSTSGRVSDEQFF. The CDR3 region has the DNA TGTGCCAGCAGTTTATCCCCTTCGACTAGCGGGCGGGTTTCGGATGAGCAGTTCTTC. Based on the CDR3 plus reference TRBV28 and TRBJ2-1, the full variable domain is DVKVTQSSRYLVKRTGEKVFLECVQDMDHENMFWYRQDPGLGLRLIYFSYDVKMKEKGDIPEGYSVSREKKERFSLILESASTNQTSMYLCASSLSPSTSGRVSDEQFFGPGTRLTVL.

This clonotype was observed a handful of times. This chain connects TRBV10-3 to TRBJ1-2; D is uncertain. This CDR3 comprises 13 residues. Between the trimmed V and J ends, which lost 3 bases and 2 bases, there was a span of 7 bases. Germline V gene sequence: CDR1 ENHRY, CDR2 SYGVKD. The DNA of the CDR3 is TGTGCCATCAGTGATGCGCAAAACTATGGCTACACCTTC. Translation gives CAISDAQNYGYTF.

CDR3 region: CASSSRWGTGGIYGYTF. CDR3 in DNA: TGTGCCAGCAGCTCAAGGTGGGGGACAGGGGGAATCTATGGCTACACCTTC. The J gene is TRBJ1-2, the V gene TRBV5-6, with TRBD1 matching 11 bases. This CDR3 has 17 residues. Per the germline V gene, CDR1 is SGHDT and CDR2 is YYEEEE. Losses at the gene ends were 3 bases for V and 4 bases for J; bases not matched to a gene: 11.

This clonotype has only a few counts. The V and J genes are TRBV4-1 and TRBJ2-2; maybe TRBD2 (7 bases). Per the germline V gene, CDR1 is MGHRA and CDR2 is YSYEKL. V was trimmed by 1 base and J by 4 bases, leaving 13 bases between them. The CDR3 spans 16 residues. The CDR3 loop is CASSQVAGARTGELFF. The CDR3 DNA is TGCGCCAGCAGCCAAGTTGCGGGGGCGCGCACCGGGGAGCTGTTTTTT.

In this sample, this clonotype turned up once. Just one base apart from a much larger clone, this may be a read error. J is TRBJ2-7 and V is TRBV2; TRBD2 matches at 10 bases. J lost 0 bases, V lost 5 bases, and 7 bases had no gene match. This CDR3 has 16 amino acids. Germline CDR1 is SNHLY and CDR2 is FYNNEI. CDR3 coding DNA: TGTGCCAGCAGTTCCGGACTAGCGGTAGGCTCCTACGAGCAGTACTTC. This sequence encodes CASSSGLAVGSYEQYF.

This clonotype was found many times. This chain connects TRBV6-5 to TRBJ2-5, with 9 bases lining up with TRBD2. The CDR3 covers 19 residues. Losses at the gene ends were 2 bases for V and 2 bases for J; bases not matched to a gene: 15. Germline values: CDR1 MNHEY, CDR2 SVGAGI. The CDR3 loop is CASSYVASGTSTIQETQYF. CDR3 DNA: TGTGCCAGCAGTTACGTCGCTAGCGGGACCAGTACTATTCAAGAGACCCAGTACTTC.

Details on this clonotype: The germline gene is not matched at one end of the junction; a read error may be the cause. J is TRBJ2-7 and V is TRBV5-1; D possibly corresponds to TRBD1 (7 bases). The CDR3 length is 14 residues. Per germline, CDR1 SGHRS and CDR2 YFSETQ. This chain's CDR3 is CASSLEGTDYEQYF. The CDR3, as DNA: TGTGCCAGCAGCCTGGAGGGGACAGACTACGAGCAGTACTTC.

The chain recombines TRBV3-1 with TRBJ1-2; D possibly corresponds to TRBD1 (5 bases). The CDR3 contains 13 residues. Germline lookup yields CDR1 LGHDT and CDR2 YNNKEL (reference sequence). The ends were cut back, 1 base at V and 8 bases at J, with 11 bases in the middle. CDR3 in amino acids: CASSQGDGEGYTF. CDR3 bases: TGTGCCAGCAGCCAAGGGGACGGTGAGGGCTACACCTTC.

The chain uses TRBV28 and TRBJ2-1; 8 positions agree with TRBD1. The germline CDR1 and CDR2 sequences are MDHEN and SYDVKM. V was clipped by 4 bases and J by 8 bases; unmatched bases: 7. This CDR3 has 14 residues. CDR3 amino acids: CASSWPGGEHEQFF. Here the CDR3 DNA reads TGTGCCAGCAGTTGGCCAGGGGGCGAGCATGAGCAGTTCTTC.

This clonotype was seen at least ten times. The CDR3, as DNA: TGCAGCGTTGGGACAGGTTCTAACTATGGCTACACCTTC. Translated: CSVGTGSNYGYTF. The gene calls are TRBV29-1 and TRBJ1-2, with 7 bases lining up with TRBD1. V shed 4 bases, J shed 0 bases, and the junction held 2 bases outside the gene matches. In germline, CDR1 is SQVTM, CDR2 ANQGSEA. The CDR3 is 13 residues long.

This rearrangement joins TRBV6-1 to TRBJ1-3; 7 positions agree with TRBD1. V lost 7 bases to trimming and J lost 1 base; unmatched junction nucleotides: 4. Germline CDR1 MNHNS, CDR2 SASEGT. The CDR3 is 14 amino acids. The CDR3 region is CASTRRGSGNTIYF. CDR3 nucleotide sequence: TGTGCCAGCACCCGCAGGGGGTCTGGAAACACCATATATTTT.

In regard to this clonotype: The junction departs from the called germline gene at one end, perhaps through a read error. The rearrangement joins TRBV5-1 to TRBJ1-2; 7 bases are shared with TRBD1. Germline V gives CDR1 SGHRS, CDR2 YFSETQ. There are 13 residues in the CDR3. The DNA for the CDR3 is TGCGCCAGCAGCTTTACAGGGGAAGGAGGCTACGCCTTC. Translating gives CASSFTGEGGYAF.